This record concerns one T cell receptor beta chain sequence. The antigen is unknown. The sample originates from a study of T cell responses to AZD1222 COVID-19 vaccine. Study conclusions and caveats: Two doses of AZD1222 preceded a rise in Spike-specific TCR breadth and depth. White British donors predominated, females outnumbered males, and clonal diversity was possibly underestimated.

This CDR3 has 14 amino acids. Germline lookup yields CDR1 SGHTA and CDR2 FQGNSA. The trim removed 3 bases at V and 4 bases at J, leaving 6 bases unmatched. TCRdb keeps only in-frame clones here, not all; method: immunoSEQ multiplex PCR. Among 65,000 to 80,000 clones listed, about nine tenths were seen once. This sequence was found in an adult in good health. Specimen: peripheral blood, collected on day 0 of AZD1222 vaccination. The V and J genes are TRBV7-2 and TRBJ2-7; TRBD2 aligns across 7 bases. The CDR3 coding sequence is TGTGCCAGCAGCTTCTCTGGGAGGGCGTACGAGCAGTACTTC. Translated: CASSFSGRAYEQYF.